A selection of T cell receptor beta chains follows, all from one sample in a study of T cells in Graves' hyperthyroidism and ophthalmopathy. TCRdb processed the multiplex PCR reads anew with MiXCR; each CDR3 protein has one entry. The repertoire holds 200,000 to 250,000 distinct CDR3 sequences, with 17% as singletons. The material sequenced was blood. All receptors derive from a woman aged 45 to 65 with Graves' hyperthyroidism. The conserved cysteine and the conserved F or W are not part of the CDR3 here. A D gene is named only where the DNA matches it firmly. The listing skips clone size in some rows; elsewhere it reads once, few, many or a size class.

D gene: -
CDR3 length: 12
V gene: TRBV14
J gene: TRBJ2-5
clone size: few
CDR3 protein: ASSQAGVAETQY

D gene: -
CDR3 length: 13
V gene: TRBV27
J gene: TRBJ2-5
clone size: -
CDR3 protein: ASSFPTPAQETQY

D gene: TRBD2
CDR3 length: 11
V gene: TRBV29-1
J gene: TRBJ2-5
clone size: many
CDR3 protein: SVSGLAGETQY

D gene: TRBD2
CDR3 length: 12
V gene: TRBV6-1
J gene: TRBJ2-1
clone size: many
CDR3 protein: ASRPGLAGDEQF

D gene: TRBD1
CDR3 length: 13
V gene: TRBV19
J gene: TRBJ2-7
clone size: -
CDR3 protein: ASSSGTGSSYEQY

D gene: -
CDR3 length: 14
V gene: TRBV20-1
J gene: TRBJ2-1
clone size: -
CDR3 protein: SARDSGYHSYNEQF

D gene: -
CDR3 length: 11
V gene: TRBV10-1
J gene: TRBJ2-3
clone size: -
CDR3 protein: ASSERLTDTQY

D gene: -
CDR3 length: 12
V gene: TRBV28
J gene: TRBJ1-5
clone size: many
CDR3 protein: ASSFQGRLQPQH

D gene: -
CDR3 length: 12
V gene: TRBV28
J gene: TRBJ1-1
clone size: many
CDR3 protein: ASSGGGQGTEAF

D gene: -
CDR3 length: 14
V gene: TRBV3-1
J gene: TRBJ1-2
clone size: many
CDR3 protein: ASSQARDGTHYGYT

D gene: TRBD2
CDR3 length: 14
V gene: TRBV5-4
J gene: TRBJ2-5
clone size: -
CDR3 protein: ASSPTGTSGEETQY

D gene: -
CDR3 length: 15
V gene: TRBV29-1
J gene: TRBJ2-1
clone size: many
CDR3 protein: SVPESKDLSSYNEQF

D gene: TRBD2
CDR3 length: 14
V gene: TRBV20-1
J gene: TRBJ2-3
clone size: many
CDR3 protein: SARAGTSGRSDTQY

D gene: -
CDR3 length: 11
V gene: TRBV6-1
J gene: TRBJ2-7
clone size: many
CDR3 protein: ASKTASSYEQY

D gene: -
CDR3 length: 11
V gene: TRBV9
J gene: TRBJ2-7
clone size: -
CDR3 protein: ASAAANGYEQY

D gene: -
CDR3 length: 16
V gene: TRBV5-1
J gene: TRBJ2-3
clone size: -
CDR3 protein: ASSLAIRGKNPTDTQY

D gene: TRBD2
CDR3 length: 17
V gene: TRBV5-1
J gene: TRBJ2-3
clone size: many
CDR3 protein: ASSSGLAGVSASTDTQY

D gene: -
CDR3 length: 11
V gene: TRBV11-2
J gene: TRBJ2-1
clone size: -
CDR3 protein: ASSLDRNNEQF

D gene: -
CDR3 length: 13
V gene: TRBV27
J gene: TRBJ1-1
clone size: many
CDR3 protein: ASSLSWGWGTEAF

D gene: -
CDR3 length: 14
V gene: TRBV6-5
J gene: TRBJ2-3
clone size: many
CDR3 protein: ASSYSRSESTDTQY

D gene: -
CDR3 length: 11
V gene: TRBV20-1
J gene: TRBJ1-1
clone size: -
CDR3 protein: SARDSRGTEAF

D gene: -
CDR3 length: 13
V gene: TRBV25-1
J gene: TRBJ1-5
clone size: -
CDR3 protein: ASSGARLSNQPQH

D gene: -
CDR3 length: 14
V gene: TRBV20-1
J gene: TRBJ2-7
clone size: many
CDR3 protein: SASQGIMGRSYEQY